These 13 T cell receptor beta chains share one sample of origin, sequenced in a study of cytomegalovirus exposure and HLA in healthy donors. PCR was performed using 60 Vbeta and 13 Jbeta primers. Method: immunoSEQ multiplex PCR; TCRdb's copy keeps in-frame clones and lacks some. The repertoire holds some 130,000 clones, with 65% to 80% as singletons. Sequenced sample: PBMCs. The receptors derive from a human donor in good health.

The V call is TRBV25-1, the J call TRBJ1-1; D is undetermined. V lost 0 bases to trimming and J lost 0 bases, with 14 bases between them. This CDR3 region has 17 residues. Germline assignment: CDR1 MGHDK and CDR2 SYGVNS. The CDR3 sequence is CASSEYMNSDMNTEAFF. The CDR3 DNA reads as TGTGCCAGCAGTGAATATATGAACAGTGATATGAACACTGAAGCTTTCTTT.

The CDR3 nucleotides are TGTGCCAGCAGTTATCGACAGGGCAGAGTCGGCTACACCTTC. It is translated as CASSYRQGRVGYTF. The V gene is TRBV27, the J gene TRBJ1-2; 7 positions match TRBD1. Germline V gene sequence: CDR1 MNHEY, CDR2 SMNVEV (reference sequence). The CDR3 runs to 14 residues. V was pared by 4 bases and J by 8 bases, with 10 bases of the junction left unmatched.

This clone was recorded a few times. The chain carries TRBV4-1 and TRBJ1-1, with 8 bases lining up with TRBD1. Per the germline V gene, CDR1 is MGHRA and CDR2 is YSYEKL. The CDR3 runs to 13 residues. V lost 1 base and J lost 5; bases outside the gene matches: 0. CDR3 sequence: CASSQGQGTEAFF. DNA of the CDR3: TGCGCCAGCAGCCAAGGACAGGGGACTGAAGCTTTCTTT.

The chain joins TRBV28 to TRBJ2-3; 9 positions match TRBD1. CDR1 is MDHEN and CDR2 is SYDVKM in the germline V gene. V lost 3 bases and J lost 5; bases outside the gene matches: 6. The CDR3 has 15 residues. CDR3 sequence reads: CASSFRTGVKDTQYF. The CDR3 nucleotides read TGTGCCAGCAGTTTTAGGACAGGGGTAAAAGATACGCAGTATTTT.

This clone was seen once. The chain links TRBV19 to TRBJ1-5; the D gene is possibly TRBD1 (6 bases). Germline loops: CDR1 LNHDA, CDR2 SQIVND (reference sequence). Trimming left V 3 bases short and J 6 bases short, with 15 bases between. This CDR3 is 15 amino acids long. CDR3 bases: TGTGCCAGTAGTATGTCAGGGGACGGAATTCAGCCCCAGCATTTT. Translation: CASSMSGDGIQPQHF. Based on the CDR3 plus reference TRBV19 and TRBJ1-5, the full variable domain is DGGITQSPKYLFRKEGQNVTLSCEQNLNHDAMYWYRQDPGQGLRLIYYSQIVNDFQKGDIAEGYSVSREKKESFPLTVTSAQKNPTAFYLCASSMSGDGIQPQHFGDGTRLSIL.

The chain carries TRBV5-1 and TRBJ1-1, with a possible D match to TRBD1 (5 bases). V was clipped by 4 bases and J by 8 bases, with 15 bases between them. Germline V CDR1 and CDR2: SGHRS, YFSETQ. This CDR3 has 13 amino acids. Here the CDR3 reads CASSPHGTEEAFF. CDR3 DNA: TGCGCCAGCAGCCCTCACGGGACTGAGGAAGCTTTCTTT.

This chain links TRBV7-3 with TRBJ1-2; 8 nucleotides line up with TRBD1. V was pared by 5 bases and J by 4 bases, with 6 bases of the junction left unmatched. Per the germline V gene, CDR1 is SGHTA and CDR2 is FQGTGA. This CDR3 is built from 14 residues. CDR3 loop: CASSPWGQVYGYTF. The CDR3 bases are TGTGCCAGCAGCCCATGGGGACAGGTCTATGGCTACACCTTC. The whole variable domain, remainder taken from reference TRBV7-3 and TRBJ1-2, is GAGVSQTPSNKVTEKGKYVELRCDPISGHTALYWYRQSLGQGPEFLIYFQGTGAADDSGLPNDRFFAVRPEGSVSTLKIQRTERGDSAVYLCASSPWGQVYGYTFGSGTRLTVV.

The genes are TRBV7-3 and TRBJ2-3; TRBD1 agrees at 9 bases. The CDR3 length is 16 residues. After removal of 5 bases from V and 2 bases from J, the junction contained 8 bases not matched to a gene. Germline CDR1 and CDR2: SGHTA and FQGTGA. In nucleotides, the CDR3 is TGTGCCAGCAGCGCCCCCGGGACAGGGCTCACAGATACGCAGTATTTT. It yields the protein CASSAPGTGLTDTQYF.

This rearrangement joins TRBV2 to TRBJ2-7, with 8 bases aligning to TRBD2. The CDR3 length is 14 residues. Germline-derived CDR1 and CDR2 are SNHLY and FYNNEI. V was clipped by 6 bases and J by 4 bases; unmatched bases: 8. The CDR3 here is CASSGRGGRYEQYF. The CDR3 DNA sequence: TGTGCCAGCAGCGGTCGGGGGGGGCGGTACGAGCAGTACTTC.

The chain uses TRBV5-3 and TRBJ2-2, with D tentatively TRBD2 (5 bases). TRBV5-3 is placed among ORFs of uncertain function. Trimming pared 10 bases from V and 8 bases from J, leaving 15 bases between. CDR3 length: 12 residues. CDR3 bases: TGTGCCGGACCCGGGATGCGGGGGGAGCTGTTTTTT. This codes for CAGPGMRGELFF.

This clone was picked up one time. For the CDR3, the DNA is TGTGCCAGTCGATCTGCGAGGAGAAAAGAGACCCAGTACTTC. Its protein product is CASRSARRKETQYF. J is TRBJ2-5 and V is TRBV19; D not resolved. This CDR3 region has 14 residues. Deletions cut 8 bases from V and 3 bases from J, with 16 bases between. From germline, CDR1 is LNHDA and CDR2 SQIVND (reference sequence).

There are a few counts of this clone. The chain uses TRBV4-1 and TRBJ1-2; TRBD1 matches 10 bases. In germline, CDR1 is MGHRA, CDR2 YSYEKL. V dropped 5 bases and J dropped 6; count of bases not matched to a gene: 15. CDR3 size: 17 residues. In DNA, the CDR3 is TGCGCCAGCAGCTCCGGGGGACAGGGGCTTCTGGGGAATGGCTACACCTTC. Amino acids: CASSSGGQGLLGNGYTF.

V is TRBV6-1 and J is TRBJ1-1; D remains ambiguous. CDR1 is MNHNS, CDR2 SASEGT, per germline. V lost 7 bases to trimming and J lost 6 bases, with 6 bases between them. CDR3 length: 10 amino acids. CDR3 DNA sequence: TGTGCCAGCATGGGCCCTGAAGCTTTCTTT. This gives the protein CASMGPEAFF.